This T cell receptor (beta chain) is drawn from a study of early T cells in non-severe SARS-CoV-2 infection. Study-level findings and limits: Private and CD4 specificities were missed by VDJdb matching, which favored anti-spike CD8 responses.

This clonotype was picked up a small number of times. Its antigen is unknown. TCRdb passed the 5' RACE reads through MiXCR, listing each CDR3 protein once. The repertoire has some 71,000 distinct CDR3 sequences, 9.5% to 12% of them found once; the top ten carry roughly 5.8%. Looked up from germline, CDR1 is SNHLY and CDR2 is FYNNEI. V lost 3 bases, J lost 2 bases, and 10 bases lay in between. There are 14 residues in the CDR3. This material consisted of whole blood, taken at baseline. The V call is TRBV2, the J call TRBJ1-2; no clear D gene. The sequence was obtained from an adult who was a healthcare worker with PCR-confirmed SARS-CoV-2 infection or an uninfected control (not recorded which). The CDR3 spells CASSEKRPNYGYTF. The CDR3 DNA sequence: TGTGCCAGCAGTGAGAAGCGACCAAACTATGGCTACACCTTC.